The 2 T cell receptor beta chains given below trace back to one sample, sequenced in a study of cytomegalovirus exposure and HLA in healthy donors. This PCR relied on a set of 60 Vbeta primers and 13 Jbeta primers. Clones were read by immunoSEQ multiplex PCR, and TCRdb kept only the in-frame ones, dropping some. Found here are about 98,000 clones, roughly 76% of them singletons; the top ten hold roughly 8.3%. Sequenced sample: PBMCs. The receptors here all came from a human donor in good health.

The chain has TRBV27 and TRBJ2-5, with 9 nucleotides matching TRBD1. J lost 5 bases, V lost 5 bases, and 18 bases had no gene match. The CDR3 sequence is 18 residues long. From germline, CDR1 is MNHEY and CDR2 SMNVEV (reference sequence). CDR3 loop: CASSLPPPGTGWKETQYF. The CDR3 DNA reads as TGTGCCAGCAGTCTACCCCCTCCCGGGACAGGGTGGAAGGAGACCCAGTACTTC.

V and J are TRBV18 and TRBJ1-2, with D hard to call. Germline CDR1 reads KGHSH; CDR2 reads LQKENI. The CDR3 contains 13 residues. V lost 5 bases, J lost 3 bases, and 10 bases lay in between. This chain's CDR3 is CASSMGLDYGYTF. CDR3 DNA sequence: TGTGCCAGCTCAATGGGCCTCGACTATGGCTACACCTTC.